This paragraph covers one T cell receptor (beta chain) sequence. Its antigen is still unknown. This entry is derived from a study of blood T cells in healthy people across ages. Healthy individuals of Caucasian origin from Russia, aged roughly 6 to 90, served as donors. Study outcomes and limitations: The donors' CMV status was not determined, possibly confounding changes in expanded clonotypes.

CDR3 length: 16 residues. V lost 5 bases and J lost 11; bases outside the gene matches: 14. The germline V gene has CDR1 MNHEY and CDR2 SMNVEV (reference sequence). Primers used in a second PCR of roughly 6 to 11 cycles were a sample-barcoded 5' primer and a J-beta primer mix. TCRdb ran MiXCR on the 5' RACE reads and lists one entry per CDR3 protein. This table has about 840,000 distinct CDR3 sequences, 29% appearing once. These data were also reused for a study on T cells of mothers and their children. As that study records: Sequencing returned over 9 million TCR beta CDR3 reads per mother and roughly 3.1 million per child.

The sample comprised blood. The clonotype originates from a woman aged 40 to 50 in good health. The genes are TRBV27 and TRBJ2-5; 13 bases line up with TRBD2. The CDR3 region has the DNA TGTGCCAGCAGTCCCTCGAGACTAGCGGGGGGCTACAAACAGTACTTC. Amino acid sequence: CASSPSRLAGGYKQYF.